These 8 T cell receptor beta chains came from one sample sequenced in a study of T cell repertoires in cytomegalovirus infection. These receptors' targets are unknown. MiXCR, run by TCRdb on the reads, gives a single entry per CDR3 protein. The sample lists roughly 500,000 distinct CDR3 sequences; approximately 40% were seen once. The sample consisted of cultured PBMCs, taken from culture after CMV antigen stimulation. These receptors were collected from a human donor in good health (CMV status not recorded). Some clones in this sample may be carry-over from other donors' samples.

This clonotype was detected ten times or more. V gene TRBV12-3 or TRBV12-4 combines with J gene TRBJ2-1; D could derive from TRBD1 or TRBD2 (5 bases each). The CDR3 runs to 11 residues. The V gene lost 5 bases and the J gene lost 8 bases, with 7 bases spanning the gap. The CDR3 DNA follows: TGTGCCAGCAGTCTGGGGGATGAGCAGTTCTTC. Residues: CASSLGDEQFF.

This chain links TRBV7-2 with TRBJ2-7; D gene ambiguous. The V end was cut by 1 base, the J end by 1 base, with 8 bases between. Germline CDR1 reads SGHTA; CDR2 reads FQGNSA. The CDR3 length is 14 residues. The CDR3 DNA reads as TGTGCCAGCAGCTTAGTGCCTGGATCCTACGAGCAGTACTTC. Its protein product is CASSLVPGSYEQYF.

The CDR3 bases are TGTGCCAGCAGCGTTACGGGGGCCTTCGGGGAAGAGACCCAGTACTTC. This translates into CASSVTGAFGEETQYF. V is TRBV11-2 and J is TRBJ2-5, with D perhaps being TRBD1 or TRBD2 (6 bases each). This CDR3 contains 16 residues. V was pared by 5 bases and J by 3 bases, with 19 bases between. The germline gives CDR1 SGHAT, CDR2 FQNNGV.

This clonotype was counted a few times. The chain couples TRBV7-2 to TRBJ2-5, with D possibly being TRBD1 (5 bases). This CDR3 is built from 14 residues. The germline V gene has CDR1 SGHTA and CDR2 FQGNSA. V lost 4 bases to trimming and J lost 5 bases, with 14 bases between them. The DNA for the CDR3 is TGTGCCAGCAGCTCCAGGGTTTGGGCGGAGACCCAGTACTTC. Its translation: CASSSRVWAETQYF.

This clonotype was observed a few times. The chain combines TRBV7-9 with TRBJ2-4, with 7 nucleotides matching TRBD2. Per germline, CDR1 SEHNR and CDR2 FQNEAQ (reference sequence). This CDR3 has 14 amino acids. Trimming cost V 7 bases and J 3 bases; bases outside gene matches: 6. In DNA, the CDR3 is TGTGCCAGCACCCGGGGGGACCTCAAAAACATTCAGTACTTC. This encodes CASTRGDLKNIQYF.

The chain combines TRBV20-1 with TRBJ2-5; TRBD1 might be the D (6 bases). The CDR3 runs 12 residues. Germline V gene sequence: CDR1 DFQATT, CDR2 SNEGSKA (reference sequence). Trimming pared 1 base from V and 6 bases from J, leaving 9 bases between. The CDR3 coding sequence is TGCAGTGCTAGAGCAGGGGTGAAGACCCAGTACTTC. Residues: CSARAGVKTQYF.

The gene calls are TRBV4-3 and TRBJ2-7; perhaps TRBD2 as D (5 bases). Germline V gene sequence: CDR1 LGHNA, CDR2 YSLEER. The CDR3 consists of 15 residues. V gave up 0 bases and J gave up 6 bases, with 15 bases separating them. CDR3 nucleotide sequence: TGCGCCAGCAGCCAAGACGTGAGGGCCCGTGGCGAGCAGTACTTC. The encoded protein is CASSQDVRARGEQYF.

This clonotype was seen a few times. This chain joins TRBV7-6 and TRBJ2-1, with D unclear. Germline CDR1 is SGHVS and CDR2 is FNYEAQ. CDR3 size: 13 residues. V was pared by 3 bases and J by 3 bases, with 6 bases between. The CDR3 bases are TGTGCCAGCAGCTTCGCGAACTACAATGAGCAGTTCTTC. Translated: CASSFANYNEQFF.